Listed here is a single TCR beta chain. Its antigen is currently unknown. In germline, CDR1 is KGHDR, CDR2 SFDVKD. There are 17 residues in the CDR3. After removal of 3 bases from V and 2 bases from J, the junction contained 11 bases not matched to a gene. It was template switching that added a universal primer site, and there were unique molecular identifiers on the cDNA. TCRdb reanalysed the 5' RACE reads using MiXCR and keeps one entry per CDR3 protein. The sample lists approximately 670,000 distinct CDR3 sequences, around 5.7% seen once, with about 1.8% in the top ten. The data are from a study of identical twins. Findings and caveats of the study: For out-of-frame beta sequences, excess twin sharing was weaker.

The J gene is TRBJ2-5, the V gene TRBV24-1; 7 bases align to TRBD1. The receptor was derived from a man aged 18 to 35 in good health. Sequenced input: naive T cells sorted from blood. The CDR3 DNA reads TGTGCCACCAGTGATACCCTACGACCGGGACAGCAAGAGACCCAGTACTTC. It specifies CATSDTLRPGQQETQYF.